Following are 16 T cell receptor beta chains from one sample sequenced in a study of shared clonotypes between healthy human individuals (dated by TCRdb to about 2020). Library prep was done by the immunoSEQ multiplex PCR assay. TCRdb stores this immuneACCESS table with in-frame sequences only. Part of the clones is absent; in the studies checked, under half of the shortfall reflects unresolved V genes, and no reason is known for the rest. The sample table holds around 450,000 clones, of which around 79% were seen once. About 13% of the sample belongs to the ten largest clones. Sequencing was performed on PBMCs. Receptors were obtained from a woman aged 40 to 49 in good health. Some clones in this sample may be carry-over from other donors' samples.

V usage is TRBV10-3 and J usage is TRBJ2-7; either TRBD1 or TRBD2 may fit D (5 bases each). The CDR3 is 15 amino acids. The germline CDR1 and CDR2 sequences are ENHRY and SYGVKD. The V end lost 2 bases, the J end lost 0 bases, and 11 bases lay between the germline ends. CDR3 protein: CAISEGTVSSYEQYF. Here the CDR3 DNA reads TGTGCCATCAGTGAGGGGACGGTGAGCTCCTACGAGCAGTACTTC.

This chain uses TRBV28 with TRBJ2-6; D unresolved. This CDR3 has 16 amino acids. V was trimmed by 7 bases and J by 0 bases, leaving 13 bases between them. The germline V gene encodes CDR1 MDHEN and CDR2 SYDVKM. The CDR3 region is CASTLKTPSGANVLTF. The CDR3, as DNA: TGTGCCAGCACCTTAAAGACCCCCTCTGGGGCCAACGTCCTGACTTTC.

J is TRBJ2-7 and V is TRBV14, with D uncertain. The germline V and J ends were trimmed by 3 bases and 2 bases, with 17 bases remaining between them. In germline, CDR1 is SGHDN, CDR2 FVKESK. The CDR3 spans 16 residues. The CDR3 DNA sequence: TGTGCCAGCAGCCATGGTGAGCCGCAATATGCCTACGAGCAGTACTTC. Its translation is CASSHGEPQYAYEQYF.

The rearrangement uses TRBV4-1 and TRBJ2-1; 9 nucleotides line up with TRBD2. Germline-derived CDR1 and CDR2 are MGHRA and YSYEKL. This CDR3 is built from 16 residues. The V segment lost 1 base and the J segment 8 bases; nucleotides outside the gene matches: 9. The CDR3 sequence: CASSQGYSGRGDEQFF. The DNA of the CDR3 is TGCGCCAGCAGCCAAGGGTATAGCGGGAGAGGCGATGAGCAGTTCTTC.

Note on this clone: This specimen includes other DNA sequences encoding the same CDR3. The genes are TRBV18 and TRBJ2-5; no reliable D call. The CDR3 is 14 residues long. The V end lost 0 bases, the J end lost 4 bases, and 9 bases lay between the germline ends. Germline V gene lookup returns CDR1 KGHSH and CDR2 LQKENI. CDR3 loop: CASSPPVERETQYF. The DNA of the CDR3 is TGTGCCAGCTCACCACCCGTCGAGAGAGAGACCCAGTACTTC.

This rearrangement joins TRBV6-5 to TRBJ1-5; D not certain. V lost 6 bases and J lost 1, with 10 bases in between. The CDR3 extends over 14 amino acids. Germline V CDR1 and CDR2: MNHEY, SVGAGI. The CDR3 reads CASSSVASNQPQHF. In DNA, the CDR3 is TGTGCCAGCAGCTCGGTCGCCAGCAATCAGCCCCAGCATTTT.

This chain joins TRBV5-1 and TRBJ2-5; TRBD1 matches 10 bases. This CDR3 is 17 amino acids long. Germline V lookup: CDR1 SGHRS, CDR2 YFSETQ. Germline trimming cut 0 bases from V and 3 bases from J; bases unmatched to any gene: 8. As DNA, the CDR3 is TGCGCCAGCAGCTTGGTGACAGGGGGCGGAGTAGAAGAGACCCAGTACTTC. It encodes CASSLVTGGGVEETQYF.

The gene calls are TRBV18 and TRBJ2-1, with D hard to call. Trimming took off 4 bases at V and 8 bases at J, with 6 bases between the two ends. The CDR3 is 11 amino acids. Germline assignment: CDR1 KGHSH and CDR2 LQKENI. CDR3 protein: CASSRGDEQFF. In DNA form, the CDR3 reads TGTGCCAGCTCACGGGGTGATGAGCAGTTCTTC.

This clone occurred many times. This rearrangement joins TRBV29-1 to TRBJ1-1, with D perhaps matching TRBD1 (6 bases). CDR1 and CDR2 (germline): SQVTM, ANQGSEA. Trimming took 6 bases from V and 4 from J, leaving 18 bases between them. The CDR3 is 14 residues long. DNA of the CDR3: TGCAGCGTGGCTAGGGGGTCTGGCGGCACTGAAGCTTTCTTT. Protein: CSVARGSGGTEAFF.

The CDR3 nucleotides read TGCGCCAGCAGCGGGGCAGGGGCTAGGTTCGACGGTGAGCAGTTCTTC. Protein sequence: CASSGAGARFDGEQFF. The chain couples TRBV5-1 to TRBJ2-1; D possibly corresponds to TRBD1 (6 bases). The CDR3 is made up of 16 amino acids. Germline CDR1 reads SGHRS; CDR2 reads YFSETQ. V was pared by 4 bases and J by 9 bases, with 23 bases between.

About this clone: This same CDR3 is encoded by further DNA sequences in the sample. This sequence joins TRBV28 and TRBJ2-3; no firm D call. V was trimmed by 5 bases and J by 2 bases, leaving 5 bases between them. The germline V gene encodes CDR1 MDHEN and CDR2 SYDVKM. The CDR3 runs to 12 residues. The CDR3 coding sequence is TGTGCCAGCAGTCCCTCCACAGATACGCAGTATTTT. Translating gives CASSPSTDTQYF.

This rearrangement joins TRBV10-2 to TRBJ2-1, with D hard to call. CDR1 and CDR2 (germline): WSHSY, SAAADI. CDR3 length: 14 amino acids. V dropped 3 bases and J dropped 0 bases, with 6 bases sitting between them. The CDR3 bases are TGCGCCAGCAGTGATAGGTTCTCCTACAATGAGCAGTTCTTC. This translates into CASSDRFSYNEQFF.

J is TRBJ1-2 and V is TRBV6-1; 7 bases are shared with TRBD1. CDR1 is MNHNS, CDR2 SASEGT, per germline. The V and J ends lost 6 bases and 0 bases, in that order; junction bases with no gene match: 7. The CDR3 consists of 15 residues. The CDR3 DNA follows: TGTGCCAGCAGCCAACGGGGGACAGCTAACTATGGCTACACCTTC. Its protein is CASSQRGTANYGYTF.

This chain joins TRBV5-6 and TRBJ2-7; 8 bases map to TRBD1. Germline V gives CDR1 SGHDT, CDR2 YYEEEE. The CDR3 extends over 15 amino acids. The V gene end was trimmed by 3 bases and the J gene end by 3 bases; junction bases not matched to a gene: 8. CDR3 DNA sequence: TGTGCCAGCAGCTCGTACAGGGGGAACCTCTACGAGCAGTACTTC. It specifies CASSSYRGNLYEQYF.

This chain connects TRBV5-1 to TRBJ2-1; no clear D. The ends were cut back, 4 bases at V and 6 bases at J, with 11 bases in the middle. The CDR3 consists of 13 residues. In germline, CDR1 is SGHRS, CDR2 YFSETQ. The CDR3 nucleotides read TGCGCCAGCAGCCCCTTCATCTCCAATGAGCAGTTCTTC. Translating it yields CASSPFISNEQFF.

The rearrangement joins TRBV7-2 to TRBJ1-4; maybe TRBD1 (5 bases). The CDR3 spans 15 residues. Germline CDR1 and CDR2: SGHTA and FQGNSA. V gave up 1 base and J gave up 3 bases, with 9 bases separating them. The CDR3 reads CASSLVRGANEKLFF. The CDR3 DNA follows: TGTGCCAGCAGCTTAGTTAGGGGTGCTAATGAAAAACTGTTTTTT. Variable domain in full (rest from reference TRBV7-2 and TRBJ1-4): GAGVSQSPSNKVTEKGKDVELRCDPISGHTALYWYRQSLGQGLEFLIYFQGNSAPDKSGLPSDRFSAERTGGSVSTLTIQRTQQEDSAVYLCASSLVRGANEKLFFGSGTQLSVL.